This T cell receptor (beta chain) was profiled in a study of blood T cell repertoires in COVID-19. Study-wide background: Acute and convalescent COVID-19 specimens originated in the United States, Italy and Spain. From T cells, B-cell-depleted T cells, or PBMCs came the material, which was cDNA or gDNA.

This clone was found once. Per the original methods: Nucleated cell number was recorded as an estimate derived from reference gene primer amplification. Method: immunoSEQ multiplex PCR; TCRdb's copy keeps in-frame clones and lacks some. V and J calls and clone size are given by that table; D and trimming were obtained from the DNA. Of a few hundred thousand clones listed, around 90% are singletons. Seattle enrolled patients during active infection and tracked them longitudinally. CDR1 KGHDR and CDR2 SFDVKD come from the germline V gene. The length of the CDR3 is 19 residues. V shed 4 bases and J 6 bases; nucleotides not matched to a gene: 21.

The material sequenced was peripheral blood. The sequence was collected from a woman aged 25 to 39 with COVID-19, enrolled during active disease. This chain links TRBV24-1 with TRBJ1-2, with 8 bases lining up with TRBD1. The CDR3 DNA reads TGTGCCACCAGTGAACGCTCGTCGGGACAGGCCCGTCGTTACGATGGCTACACCTTC. Translation gives CATSERSSGQARRYDGYTF.